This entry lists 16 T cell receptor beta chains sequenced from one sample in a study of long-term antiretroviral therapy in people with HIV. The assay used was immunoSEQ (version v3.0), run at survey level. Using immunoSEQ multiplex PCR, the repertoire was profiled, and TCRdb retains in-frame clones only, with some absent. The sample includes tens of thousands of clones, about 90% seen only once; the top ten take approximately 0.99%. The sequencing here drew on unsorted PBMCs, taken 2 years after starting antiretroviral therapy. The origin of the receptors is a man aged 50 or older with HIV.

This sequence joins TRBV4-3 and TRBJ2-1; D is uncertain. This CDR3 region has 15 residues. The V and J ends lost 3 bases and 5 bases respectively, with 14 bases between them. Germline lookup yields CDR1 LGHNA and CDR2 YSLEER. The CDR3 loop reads CASSQGSGRNNEQFF. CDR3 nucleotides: TGCGCCAGCAGCCAGGGGTCGGGTCGAAACAATGAGCAGTTCTTC.

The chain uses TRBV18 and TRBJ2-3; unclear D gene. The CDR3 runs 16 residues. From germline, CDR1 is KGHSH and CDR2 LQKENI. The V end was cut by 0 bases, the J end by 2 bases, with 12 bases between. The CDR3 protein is CASSPPGLGNTDTQYF. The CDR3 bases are TGTGCCAGCTCACCACCAGGATTAGGGAACACAGATACGCAGTATTTT.

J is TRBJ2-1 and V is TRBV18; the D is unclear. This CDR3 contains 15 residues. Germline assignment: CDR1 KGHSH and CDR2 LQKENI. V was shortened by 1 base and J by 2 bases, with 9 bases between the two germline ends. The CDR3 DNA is TGTGCCAGCTCACCACTCCAGACACCCTACAATGAGCAGTTCTTC. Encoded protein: CASSPLQTPYNEQFF.

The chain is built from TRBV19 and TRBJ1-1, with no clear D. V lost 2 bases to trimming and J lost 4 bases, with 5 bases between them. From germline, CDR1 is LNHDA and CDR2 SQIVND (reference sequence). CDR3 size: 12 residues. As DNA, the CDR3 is TGTGCCAGTAGTATACAAGGCACTGAAGCTTTCTTT. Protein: CASSIQGTEAFF.

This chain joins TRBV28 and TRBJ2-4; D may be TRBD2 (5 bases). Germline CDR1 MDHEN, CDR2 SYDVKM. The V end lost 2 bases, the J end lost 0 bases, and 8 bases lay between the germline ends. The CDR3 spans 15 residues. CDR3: CASSLPGIAKNIQYF. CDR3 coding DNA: TGTGCCAGCAGTTTACCGGGGATAGCCAAAAACATTCAGTACTTC.

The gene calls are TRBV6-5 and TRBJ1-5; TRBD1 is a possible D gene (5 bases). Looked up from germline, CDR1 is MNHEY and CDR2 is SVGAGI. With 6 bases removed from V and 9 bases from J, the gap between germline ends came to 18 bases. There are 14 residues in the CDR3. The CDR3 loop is CASRRSGGALPQHF. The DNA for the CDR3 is TGTGCCAGCAGGCGGTCGGGCGGGGCATTGCCCCAGCATTTT.

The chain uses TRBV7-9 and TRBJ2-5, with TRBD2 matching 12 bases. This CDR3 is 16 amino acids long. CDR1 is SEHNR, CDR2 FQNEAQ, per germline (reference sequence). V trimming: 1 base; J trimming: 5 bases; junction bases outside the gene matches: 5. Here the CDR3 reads CASSLGTSGISETQYF. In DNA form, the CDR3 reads TGTGCCAGCAGCTTAGGGACTAGCGGGATATCGGAGACCCAGTACTTC.

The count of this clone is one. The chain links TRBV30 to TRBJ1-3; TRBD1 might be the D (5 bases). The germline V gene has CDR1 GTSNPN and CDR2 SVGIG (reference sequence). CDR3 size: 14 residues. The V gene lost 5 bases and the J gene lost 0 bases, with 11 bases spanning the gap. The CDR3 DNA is TGTGCCTGGGAAGGGGTGATCTCTGGAAACACCATATATTTT. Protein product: CAWEGVISGNTIYF.

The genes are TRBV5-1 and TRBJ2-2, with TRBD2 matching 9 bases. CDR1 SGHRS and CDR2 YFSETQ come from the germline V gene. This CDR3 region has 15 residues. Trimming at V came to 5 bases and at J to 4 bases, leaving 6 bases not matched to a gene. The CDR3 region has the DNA TGCGCCAGCAGGAGTAGCGGGAGCCCCACCGGGGAGCTGTTTTTT. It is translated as CASRSSGSPTGELFF.

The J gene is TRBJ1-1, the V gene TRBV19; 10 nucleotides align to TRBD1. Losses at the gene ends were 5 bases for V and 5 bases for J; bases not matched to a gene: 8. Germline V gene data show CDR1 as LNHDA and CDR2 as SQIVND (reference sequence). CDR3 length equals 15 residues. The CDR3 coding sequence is TGTGCCAGTAGTGTCAGACAGGGGGCAGAGACTGAAGCTTTCTTT. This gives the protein CASSVRQGAETEAFF.

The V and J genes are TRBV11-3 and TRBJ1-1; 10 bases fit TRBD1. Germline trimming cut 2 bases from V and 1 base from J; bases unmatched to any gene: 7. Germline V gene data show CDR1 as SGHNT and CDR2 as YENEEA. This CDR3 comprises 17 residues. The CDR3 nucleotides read TGTGCCAGCAGCTTAAGCAGGGACAGGGGTTGGAACACTGAAGCTTTCTTT. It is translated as CASSLSRDRGWNTEAFF.

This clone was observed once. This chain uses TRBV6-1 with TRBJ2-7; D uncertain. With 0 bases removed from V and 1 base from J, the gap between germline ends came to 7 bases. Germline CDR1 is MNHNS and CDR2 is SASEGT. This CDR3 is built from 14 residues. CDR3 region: CASSEATDSYEQYF. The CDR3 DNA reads TGTGCCAGCAGTGAAGCAACAGATTCCTACGAGCAGTACTTC.

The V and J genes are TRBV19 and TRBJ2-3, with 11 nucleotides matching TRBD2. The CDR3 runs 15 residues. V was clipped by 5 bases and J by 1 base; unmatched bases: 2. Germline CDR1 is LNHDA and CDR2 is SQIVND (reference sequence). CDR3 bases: TGTGCCAGTAGTCCGGGACTAGCGGGCACAGATACGCAGTATTTT. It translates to CASSPGLAGTDTQYF.

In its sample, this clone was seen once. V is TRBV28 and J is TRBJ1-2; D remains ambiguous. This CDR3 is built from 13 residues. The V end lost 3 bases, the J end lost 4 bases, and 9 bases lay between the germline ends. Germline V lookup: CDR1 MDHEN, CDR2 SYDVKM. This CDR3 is CASSFSSPYGYTF. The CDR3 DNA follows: TGTGCCAGCAGTTTCTCATCCCCCTATGGCTACACCTTC.

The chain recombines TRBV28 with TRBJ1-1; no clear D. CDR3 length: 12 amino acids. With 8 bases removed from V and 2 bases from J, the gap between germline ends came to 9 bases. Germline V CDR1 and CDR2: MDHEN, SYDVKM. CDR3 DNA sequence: TGTGCCAGCCTCGACACCAACACTGAAGCTTTCTTT. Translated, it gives CASLDTNTEAFF.

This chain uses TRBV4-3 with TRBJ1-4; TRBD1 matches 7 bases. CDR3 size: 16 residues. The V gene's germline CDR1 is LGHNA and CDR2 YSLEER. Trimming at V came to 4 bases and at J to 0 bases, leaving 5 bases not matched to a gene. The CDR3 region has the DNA TGCGCCAGCAGCCCCCTGGGACAGACAACTAATGAAAAACTGTTTTTT. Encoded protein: CASSPLGQTTNEKLFF.